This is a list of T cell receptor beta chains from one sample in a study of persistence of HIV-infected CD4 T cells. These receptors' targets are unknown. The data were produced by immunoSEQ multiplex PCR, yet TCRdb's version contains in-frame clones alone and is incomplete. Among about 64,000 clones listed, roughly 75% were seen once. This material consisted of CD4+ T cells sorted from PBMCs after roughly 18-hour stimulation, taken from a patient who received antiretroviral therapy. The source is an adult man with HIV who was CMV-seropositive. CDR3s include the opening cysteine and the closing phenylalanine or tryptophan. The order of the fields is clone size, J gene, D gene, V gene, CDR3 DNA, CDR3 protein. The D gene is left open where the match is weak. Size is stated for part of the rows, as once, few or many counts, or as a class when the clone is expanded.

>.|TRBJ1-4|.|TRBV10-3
TGTGCCATCAGGGCGCCTAATGAAAAACTGTTTTTT
CAIRAPNEKLFF
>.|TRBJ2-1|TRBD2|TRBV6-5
TGTGCCAGCCGGGAGGCCGTCTCCTACAATGAGCAGTTCTTC
CASREAVSYNEQFF
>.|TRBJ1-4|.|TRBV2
TGTGCCAGCACAGGGGCCGTCTATAATGAAAAACTGTTTTTT
CASTGAVYNEKLFF
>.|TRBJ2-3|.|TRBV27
TGTGCCAGCAGCCTCGGGGGAAGCACAGATACGCAGTATTTT
CASSLGGSTDTQYF
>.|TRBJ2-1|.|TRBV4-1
TGCGCCAGCAGCCCCCTGACAGAGAAGGCCCACAATGAGCAGTTCTTC
CASSPLTEKAHNEQFF
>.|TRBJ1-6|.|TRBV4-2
TGTGCCAGCAGCCAAGGTGGTTCACCCCTCCACTTT
CASSQGGSPLHF
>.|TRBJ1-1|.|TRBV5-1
TGCGCCAGCAGCGTGGAGAACACTGAAGCTTTCTTT
CASSVENTEAFF
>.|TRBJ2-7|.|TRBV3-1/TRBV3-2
TGTGCCAGCAGCCCAATCGGGGCTGTCGGGCAGTACTTC
CASSPIGAVGQYF
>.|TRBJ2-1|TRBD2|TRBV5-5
TGTGCCAGCAGGTTGCGGACTAGCGGGGGGAATGAGCAGTTCTTC
CASRLRTSGGNEQFF
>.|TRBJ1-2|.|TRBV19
TGTGCCAGTAGTACACTCTCGACTACCCTTACCTTC
CASSTLSTTLTF
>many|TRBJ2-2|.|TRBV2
TGTGCCAGCAAGGTTGGCCGGGGATGGACCGGGGAGCTGTTTTTT
CASKVGRGWTGELFF
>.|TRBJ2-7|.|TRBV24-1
TGTGCCACCAGTGACACCTCCTACGAGCAGTACTTC
CATSDTSYEQYF
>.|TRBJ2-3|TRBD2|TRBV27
TGTGCCAGCAGAGGACTAGCGGGGGGGCGGGATACGCAGTATTTT
CASRGLAGGRDTQYF
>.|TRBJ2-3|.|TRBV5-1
TGCGCCAGCAGCAGGGGGAGAAGCACAGATACGCAGTATTTT
CASSRGRSTDTQYF
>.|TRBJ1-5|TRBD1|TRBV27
TGTGCCAGCAGTGCCGGGACAGGCAGCAATCAGCCCCAGCATTTT
CASSAGTGSNQPQHF
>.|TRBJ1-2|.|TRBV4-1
TGCGCCAGCAGCCAAGAAAGGGGGGGGTATGGCTACACCTTC
CASSQERGGYGYTF
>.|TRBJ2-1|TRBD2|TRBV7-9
TGTGCCAGCAGCTCGACTAGCGGGGTCCACAATGAGCAGTTCTTC
CASSSTSGVHNEQFF
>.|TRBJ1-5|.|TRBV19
TGTGCCAGTAGTATAAGGTGGGGTCCGGATCAGCCCCAGCATTTT
CASSIRWGPDQPQHF
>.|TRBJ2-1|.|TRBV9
TGTGCCAGCAGCGTAGGGGGGCCCTCCTACAATGAGCAGTTCTTC
CASSVGGPSYNEQFF
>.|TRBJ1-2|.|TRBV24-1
TGTGCCACCAGTGAACAAACTCGGAACTATGGCTACACCTTC
CATSEQTRNYGYTF
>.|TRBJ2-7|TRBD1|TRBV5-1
TGCGCCAGCAGCTATGGGACAGGCTCCTACGAGCAGTACTTC
CASSYGTGSYEQYF
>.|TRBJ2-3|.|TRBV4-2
TGTGCCAGCAGCCAAGATCTTCAGACAGGTGAGAATACGCAGTATTTT
CASSQDLQTGENTQYF
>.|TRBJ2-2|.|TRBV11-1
TGTGCCAGCAGCTTAGAGGCCGCGCCCGGGGAGCTGTTTTTT
CASSLEAAPGELFF
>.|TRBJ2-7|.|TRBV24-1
TGTGCCACCAGTGACTCATCCGACGAGCAGTACTTC
CATSDSSDEQYF
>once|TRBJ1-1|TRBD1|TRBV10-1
TGCGCCAGCAGTGAGTCCCCGGGACAGGGAAACACTGAAGCTTTCTTT
CASSESPGQGNTEAFF
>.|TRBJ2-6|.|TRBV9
TGTGCCAGCGGGACGACCTCTGGGGCCAACGTCCTGACTTTC
CASGTTSGANVLTF
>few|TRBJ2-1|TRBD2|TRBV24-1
TGTGCCACCAGTGATTCCGGAAGTAGCGGGGACCATGAGCAGTTCTTC
CATSDSGSSGDHEQFF
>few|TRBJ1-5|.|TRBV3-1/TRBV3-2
TGTGCCAGCAGCCCGGGGATGGTGACTGACGTCAATCAGCCCCAGCATTTT
CASSPGMVTDVNQPQHF
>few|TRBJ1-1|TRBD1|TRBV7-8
TGTGCCAGCAGCTTCAGGACAGGGAATAAAAACACTGAAGCTTTCTTT
CASSFRTGNKNTEAFF
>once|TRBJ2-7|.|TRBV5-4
TGTGCCAGCAGCTTGGTAGGGGATATCGACGAGCAGTACTTC
CASSLVGDIDEQYF
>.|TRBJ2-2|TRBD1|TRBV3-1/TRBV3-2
TGTGCCAGCAGACACACCGGGACAGCAACCGGGGAGCTGTTTTTT
CASRHTGTATGELFF
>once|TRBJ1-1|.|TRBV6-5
TGTGCCAGCAGTTACTCACGGACACCTTTCAACACTGAAGCTTTCTTT
CASSYSRTPFNTEAFF
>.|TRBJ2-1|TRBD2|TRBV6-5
TGTGCCAGTCTTTTTAGCGGGGGGCTTTACAATGAGCAGTTCTTC
CASLFSGGLYNEQFF
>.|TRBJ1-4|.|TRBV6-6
TGTGCCAGCAGTTACTCGTATGGTGAAAAACTGTTTTTT
CASSYSYGEKLFF
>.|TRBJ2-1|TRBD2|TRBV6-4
TGTGCCAGCAGTGCACGGGGGGGCCGGGATGAGCAGTTCTTC
CASSARGGRDEQFF
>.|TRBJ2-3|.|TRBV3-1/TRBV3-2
TGTGCCAGCAGTGATTGGGGAAAAGCAGATACGCAGTATTTT
CASSDWGKADTQYF
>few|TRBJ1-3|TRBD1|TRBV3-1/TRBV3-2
TGTGCCAGCCTCGGGACAGGGGGAAACACCATATATTTT
CASLGTGGNTIYF
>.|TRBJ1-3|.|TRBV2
TGTGCCAGCACCGGACAGTCAAGAAACACCATATATTTT
CASTGQSRNTIYF
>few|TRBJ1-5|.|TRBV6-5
TGTGCCAGCAGTTTATATTTTACCGGAGGTCAGCCCCAGCATTTT
CASSLYFTGGQPQHF
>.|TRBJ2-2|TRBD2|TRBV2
TGTGCCAGCAGTGCGGGGGGGCCTTCTTGGGCCGGGGAGCTGTTTTTT
CASSAGGPSWAGELFF
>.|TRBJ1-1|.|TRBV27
TGTGCCAGCAGTCGGGACGGGACATCTCGGAACACTGAAGCTTTCTTT
CASSRDGTSRNTEAFF
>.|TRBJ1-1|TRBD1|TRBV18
TGTGCCAGCTCACCACGAACAGGGGCGCCTGAAGCTTTCTTT
CASSPRTGAPEAFF
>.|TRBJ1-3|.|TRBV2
TGTGCCAGCACTCAAGGGGGGGGCCTAGAAGGAAACACCATATATTTT
CASTQGGGLEGNTIYF
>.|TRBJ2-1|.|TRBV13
TGTGCCAGCAGCCTTCGGACATCCCAGTTCTTC
CASSLRTSQFF
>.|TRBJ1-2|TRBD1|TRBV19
TGTGCCAGTAGCCCACAGGGGAACTATGGCTACACCTTC
CASSPQGNYGYTF
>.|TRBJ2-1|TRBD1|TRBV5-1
TGCGCCAGCAGCCAACGACCGGGACAGATGAACTACAATGAGCAGTTCTTC
CASSQRPGQMNYNEQFF
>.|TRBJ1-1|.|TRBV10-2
TGCGCCAGCAGCCTTGTGGGTCAAACTGAAGCTTTCTTT
CASSLVGQTEAFF
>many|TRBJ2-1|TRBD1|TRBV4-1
TGCGCCAGCAGGCAGACTCAATACGGGACAGGGCACAACAACCGCTCCTACAATGAGCAGTTCTTC
CASRQTQYGTGHNNRSYNEQFF
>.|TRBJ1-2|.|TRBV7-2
TGTGCCAGCAGCTTTACACAGGCTTATGGCTACACCTTC
CASSFTQAYGYTF
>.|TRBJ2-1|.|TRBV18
TGTGCCAGCTCACCCTCCAGGGGCAGGAACAATGAGCAGTTCTTC
CASSPSRGRNNEQFF